The TCR beta chain under discussion was sequenced for a study of human T cells and chemical hapten exposure. As for the study in general: The sensitizing agent was 2% DPC, placed on approximately 2 cm by approximately 2 cm of upper inner arm skin.

The CDR3 loop spans 16 amino acids. J was trimmed by 7 bases and V by 1 base; bases with no gene match: 7. Germline V gene data show CDR1 as MNHNS and CDR2 as SASEGT. From the RACE reads, TCRdb called clonotypes with MiXCR, one entry per CDR3 protein. The top ten hold under 7% of the sample, which has 330,000 or so distinct CDR3 sequences, about 6% seen once. Time point described: patch test 2, 6 weeks after DPC sensitization. The treatment: therapeutic diphenylcyclopropenone sensitization with weekly scalp DPC. Extraction yielded total RNA from whole blood (unfractionated). Ten or more counts support this clonotype.

The chain couples TRBV6-1 to TRBJ1-6, with 7 bases aligning to TRBD1. The starting material was whole blood, obtained in connection with sensitization to the hapten diphenylcyclopropenone (DPC). This TCR was sampled from a woman under 30 with alopecia areata. Some clones in this sample may be carry-over from other donors' samples. Written as DNA, the CDR3 is TGTGCCAGCAGTGAAGGACAGGGTTGGTGGAATTCACCCCTCCACTTT. It yields the protein CASSEGQGWWNSPLHF.